The clone carrying this TCR beta chain was recorded a few times. What it recognizes is unknown. The data were obtained in a study of cytomegalovirus exposure and HLA in healthy donors. Study results and limitations: Most likely, a cluster of highly shared sequence variants arose as a sequencing artifact. Altogether, about 160 TCR beta chains were recorded as cytomegalovirus-associated. Under in vitro conditions, three CMV-associated chains were confirmed as specific for CMV antigens. Among the most significant clusters, several appeared linked to common viral pathogens in a later analysis.

The CDR3 is made up of 14 amino acids. Deletions cut 5 bases from V and 0 bases from J, with 8 bases between. Germline CDR1 and CDR2: MDHEN and SYDVKM. This PCR relied on a set of 60 Vbeta primers and 13 Jbeta primers. Sequenced by immunoSEQ multiplex PCR; TCRdb stores in-frame clones only, minus some. The sample lists 90,000 to 140,000 clones; around 74% were seen once. This chain links TRBV28 with TRBJ1-3; D is unresolved. The receptor's source is a woman aged 40 to 50 in good health and CMV-seropositive. The specimen sequenced was PBMCs. The CDR3 nucleotides are TGTGCCAGCAGTCCCTCACACTCTGGAAACACCATATATTTT. Amino acids: CASSPSHSGNTIYF. Drawing the rest from reference TRBV28 and TRBJ1-3, the complete variable domain is DVKVTQSSRYLVKRTGEKVFLECVQDMDHENMFWYRQDPGLGLRLIYFSYDVKMKEKGDIPEGYSVSREKKERFSLILESASTNQTSMYLCASSPSHSGNTIYFGEGSWLTVV.